The sequence of this TCR beta chain was determined in a study of control samples from healthy donors and cancer patients. CDR3 length: 11 residues. In germline, CDR1 is LGHNT, CDR2 FRNRAP. Trimming stripped 11 bases from V and 3 bases from J, with 10 bases between. Sequencing was performed with immunoSEQ multiplex PCR; in TCRdb, only in-frame clones are kept and a portion is missing. The table records 120,000 to 150,000 clones, over 85% of them present only once. This sequence was found in a man aged 18 to 35 in good health. The J gene is TRBJ1-1, the V gene TRBV12-5; no clear D. Sequenced sample: blood. The CDR3 loop is CAAGLDTEAFF. CDR3 nucleotides: TGTGCTGCCGGCCTGGACACTGAAGCTTTCTTT.